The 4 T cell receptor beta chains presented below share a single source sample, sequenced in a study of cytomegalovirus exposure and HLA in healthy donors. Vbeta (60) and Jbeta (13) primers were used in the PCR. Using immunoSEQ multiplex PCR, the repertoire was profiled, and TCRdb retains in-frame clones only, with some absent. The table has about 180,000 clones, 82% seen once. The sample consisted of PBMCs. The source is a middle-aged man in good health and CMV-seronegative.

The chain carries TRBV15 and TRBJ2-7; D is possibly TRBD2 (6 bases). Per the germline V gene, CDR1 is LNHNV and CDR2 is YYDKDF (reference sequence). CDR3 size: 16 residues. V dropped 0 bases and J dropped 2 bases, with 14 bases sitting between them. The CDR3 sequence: CATSRENAGRPYEQYF. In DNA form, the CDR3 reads TGTGCCACCAGCAGAGAAAACGCGGGGAGACCCTACGAGCAGTACTTC. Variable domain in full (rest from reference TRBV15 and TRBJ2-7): DAMVIQNPRYQVTQFGKPVTLSCSQTLNHNVMYWYQQKSSQAPKLLFHYYDKDFNNEADTPDNFQSRRPNTSFCFLDIRSPGLGDTAMYLCATSRENAGRPYEQYFGPGTRLTVT.

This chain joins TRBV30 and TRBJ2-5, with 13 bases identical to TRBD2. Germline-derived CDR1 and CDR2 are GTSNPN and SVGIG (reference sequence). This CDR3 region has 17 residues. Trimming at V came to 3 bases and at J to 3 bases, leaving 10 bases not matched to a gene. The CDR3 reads CAWSPGLAGVPEETQYF. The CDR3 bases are TGTGCCTGGAGCCCTGGACTAGCGGGGGTTCCAGAAGAGACCCAGTACTTC.

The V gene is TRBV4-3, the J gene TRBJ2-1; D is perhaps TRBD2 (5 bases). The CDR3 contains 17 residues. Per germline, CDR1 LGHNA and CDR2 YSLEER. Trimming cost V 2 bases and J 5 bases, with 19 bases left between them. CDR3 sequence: CASSQFLDAEGNNEQFF. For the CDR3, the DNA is TGCGCCAGCAGCCAATTCCTCGATGCTGAGGGCAACAATGAGCAGTTCTTC.

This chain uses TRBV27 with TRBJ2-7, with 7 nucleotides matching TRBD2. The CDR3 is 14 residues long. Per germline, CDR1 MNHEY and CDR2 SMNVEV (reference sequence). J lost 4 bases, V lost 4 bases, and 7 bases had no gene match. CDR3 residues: CASSYSTGGYEQYF. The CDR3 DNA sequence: TGTGCCAGCAGTTACTCGACGGGGGGATACGAGCAGTACTTC.